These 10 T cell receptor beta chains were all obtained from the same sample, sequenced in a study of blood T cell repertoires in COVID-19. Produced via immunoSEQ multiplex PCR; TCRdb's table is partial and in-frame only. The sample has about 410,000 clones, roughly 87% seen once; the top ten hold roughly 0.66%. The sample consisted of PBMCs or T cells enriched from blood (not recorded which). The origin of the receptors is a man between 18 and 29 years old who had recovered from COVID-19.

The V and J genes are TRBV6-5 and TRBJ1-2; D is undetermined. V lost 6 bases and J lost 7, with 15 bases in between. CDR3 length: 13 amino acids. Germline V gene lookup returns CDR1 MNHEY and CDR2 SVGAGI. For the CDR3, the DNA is TGTGCCAGCAGCCTCCCCGGAGAATCTGGCTACACCTTC. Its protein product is CASSLPGESGYTF.

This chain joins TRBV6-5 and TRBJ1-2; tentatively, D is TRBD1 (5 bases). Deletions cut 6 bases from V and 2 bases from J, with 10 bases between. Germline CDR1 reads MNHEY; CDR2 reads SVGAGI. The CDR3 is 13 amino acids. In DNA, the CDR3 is TGTGCCAGCAGAGACCAGGGAAACTATGGCTACACCTTC. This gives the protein CASRDQGNYGYTF.

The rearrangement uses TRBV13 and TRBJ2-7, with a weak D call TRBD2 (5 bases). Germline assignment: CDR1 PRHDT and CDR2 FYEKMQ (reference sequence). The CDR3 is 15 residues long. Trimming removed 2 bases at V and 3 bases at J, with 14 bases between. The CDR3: CASSLSGETFYEQYF. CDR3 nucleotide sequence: TGTGCCAGCAGCTTATCCGGGGAAACCTTCTACGAGCAGTACTTC.

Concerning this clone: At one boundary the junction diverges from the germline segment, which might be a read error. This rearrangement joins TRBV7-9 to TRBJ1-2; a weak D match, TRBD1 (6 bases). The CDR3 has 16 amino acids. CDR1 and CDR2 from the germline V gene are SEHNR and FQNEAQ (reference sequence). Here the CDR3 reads CASSLAGAGANYDYTF. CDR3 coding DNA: TGTGCCAGCAGCTTAGCGGGCGCAGGGGCTAACTATGACTACACCTTC.

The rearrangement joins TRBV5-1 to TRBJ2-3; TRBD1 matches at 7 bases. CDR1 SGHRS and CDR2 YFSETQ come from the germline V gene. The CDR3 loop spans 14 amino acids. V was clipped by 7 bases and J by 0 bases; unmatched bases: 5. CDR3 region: CASGLGQSTDTQYF. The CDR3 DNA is TGCGCCAGCGGTTTGGGACAGAGCACAGATACGCAGTATTTT. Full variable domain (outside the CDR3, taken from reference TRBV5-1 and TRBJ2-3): KAGVTQTPRYLIKTRGQQVTLSCSPISGHRSVSWYQQTPGQGLQFLFEYFSETQRNKGNFPGRFSGRQFSNSRSEMNVSTLELGDSALYLCASGLGQSTDTQYFGPGTRLTVL.

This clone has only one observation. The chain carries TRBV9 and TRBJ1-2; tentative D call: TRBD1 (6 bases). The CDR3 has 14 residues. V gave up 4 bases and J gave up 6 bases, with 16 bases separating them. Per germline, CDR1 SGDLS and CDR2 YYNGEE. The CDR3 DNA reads TGTGCCAGCAGCTCTACACAGGGTGAAAATGGCTACACCTTC. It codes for CASSSTQGENGYTF.

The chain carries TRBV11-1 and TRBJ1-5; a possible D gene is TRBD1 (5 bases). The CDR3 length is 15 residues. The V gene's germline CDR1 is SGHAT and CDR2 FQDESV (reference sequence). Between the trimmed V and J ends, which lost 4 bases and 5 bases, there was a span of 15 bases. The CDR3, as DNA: TGTGCCAGCAGCTCGAGAGCAGGGCCTCATCAGCCCCAGCATTTT. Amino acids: CASSSRAGPHQPQHF.

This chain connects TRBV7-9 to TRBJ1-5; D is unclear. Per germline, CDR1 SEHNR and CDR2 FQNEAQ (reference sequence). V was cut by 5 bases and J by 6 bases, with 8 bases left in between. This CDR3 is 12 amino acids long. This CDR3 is CASSPAGQPQHF. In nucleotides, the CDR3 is TGTGCCAGCAGCCCCGCGGGTCAGCCCCAGCATTTT.

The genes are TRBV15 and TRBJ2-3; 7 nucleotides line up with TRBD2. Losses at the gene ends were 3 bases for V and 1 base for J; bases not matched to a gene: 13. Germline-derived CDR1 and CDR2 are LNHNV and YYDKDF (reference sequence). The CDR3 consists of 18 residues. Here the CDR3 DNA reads TGTGCCACCAGCAGCACAGCGTTAAGCGGGATGCGCACAGATACGCAGTATTTT. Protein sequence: CATSSTALSGMRTDTQYF.

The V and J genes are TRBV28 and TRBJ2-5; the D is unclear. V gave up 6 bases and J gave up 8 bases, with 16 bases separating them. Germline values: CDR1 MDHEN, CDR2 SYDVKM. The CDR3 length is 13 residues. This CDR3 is CASRPPLGVTQYF. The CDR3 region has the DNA TGTGCCAGCAGGCCCCCTTTGGGCGTCACCCAGTACTTC.